The rows below give T cell receptor beta chains drawn from one sample of a study of T cells after yellow fever vaccination. TCRdb fed the 5' RACE reads into MiXCR, producing one record per CDR3 protein. This table has 450,000 to 550,000 distinct CDR3 sequences, just over 20% appearing once. Specimen: PBMCs, collected roughly 20 days after the first yellow fever vaccination. The receptors shown here come from a man younger than 35 who received the YFV17D yellow fever vaccine. CDR3s include the opening cysteine and the closing phenylalanine or tryptophan. Each record gives: V gene, D gene, J gene, CDR3 length, clone size, CDR3 protein, CDR3 DNA. A D gene is named only where the DNA matches it firmly. Clone size is given for some rows only: seen once, a few or many times, or a class if the clone is expanded.

>TRBV7-8|TRBD2|TRBJ2-3|14|few
CASIPGGSTDTQYF
TGTGCCAGCATCCCGGGGGGGAGCACAGATACGCAGTATTTT
>TRBV4-1|-|TRBJ2-1|14|-
CASSNHVGDNEQFF
TGCGCCAGCAGCAACCACGTGGGGGACAATGAGCAGTTCTTC
>TRBV7-2|TRBD1|TRBJ2-2|15|few
CASSYGTGGPGELFF
TGTGCCAGCAGCTACGGGACAGGGGGTCCCGGGGAGCTGTTTTTT
>TRBV20-1|TRBD2|TRBJ2-5|14|few
CSSPGTTLGETQYF
TGCAGTAGTCCTGGGACTACCCTTGGAGAGACCCAGTACTTC
>TRBV5-1|-|TRBJ1-1|13|many
CASSSEANTEAFF
TGCGCCAGCAGCTCCGAGGCCAACACTGAAGCTTTCTTT
>TRBV29-1|TRBD1|TRBJ1-1|13|-
CSAPGQGTLAAFF
TGCAGCGCCCCGGGACAGGGGACTTTGGCAGCTTTCTTT
>TRBV4-1|-|TRBJ1-2|11|-
CVSSQGAGYTF
TGCGTCAGCAGCCAAGGGGCTGGCTACACCTTC
>TRBV7-2|TRBD2|TRBJ2-7|16|-
CASSLESGGAPYEQYF
TGTGCCAGCAGCTTAGAAAGCGGGGGGGCCCCCTACGAGCAGTACTTC
>TRBV20-1|-|TRBJ2-3|14|few
CSTTRGVGTDTQYF
TGCAGTACAACTAGGGGGGTGGGGACAGATACGCAGTATTTT
>TRBV12-5|TRBD1|TRBJ1-1|11|-
CASGSRGEAFF
TGTGCTAGTGGTTCCAGGGGGGAAGCTTTCTTT
>TRBV20-1|-|TRBJ2-2|9|few
CRGKGELFF
TGCAGGGGTAAAGGGGAGCTGTTTTTT
>TRBV25-1|TRBD2|TRBJ2-2|14|-
CASRGLAVAGELFF
TGTGCCAGCAGGGGACTAGCGGTGGCCGGGGAGCTGTTTTTT
>TRBV6-5|TRBD1|TRBJ2-7|15|-
CASSYIGTGAYEQYF
TGTGCCAGCAGTTACATCGGGACAGGAGCCTACGAGCAGTACTTC
>TRBV12-5|-|TRBJ2-3|14|few
CASVPGTTTDTQYF
TGTGCTAGTGTGCCGGGGACGACCACAGATACGCAGTATTTT
>TRBV12-3/TRBV12-4|-|TRBJ1-2|14|few
CASSPRVPNYGYTF
TGTGCCAGCAGTCCCAGGGTGCCGAACTATGGCTACACCTTC
>TRBV6-2/TRBV6-3|-|TRBJ1-5|16|few
CASSNGVRASNQPQHF
TGTGCCAGCAGCAATGGGGTCAGGGCTAGCAATCAGCCCCAGCATTTT
>TRBV3-1|-|TRBJ2-5|13|-
CASSQSEFETQYF
TGTGCCAGCAGCCAATCAGAGTTTGAGACCCAGTACTTC
>TRBV5-5|-|TRBJ2-1|17|few
CASSLTLTGSSYNEQFF
TGTGCCAGCAGCTTGACCTTGACAGGCTCCTCCTACAATGAGCAGTTCTTC
>TRBV5-6|-|TRBJ2-7|16|-
CASSFWLVTPSYEQYF
TGTGCCAGCAGCTTTTGGCTCGTTACCCCCTCCTACGAGCAGTACTTC
>TRBV7-3|-|TRBJ2-7|13|-
CASSLKTPGEQYF
TGTGCCAGCAGCTTAAAGACGCCCGGCGAGCAGTACTTC
>TRBV10-1|-|TRBJ1-2|16|few
CASSESADPEAYGYTF
TGCGCCAGCAGTGAGTCAGCGGACCCGGAGGCCTATGGCTACACCTTC
>TRBV29-1|-|TRBJ2-3|10|-
CSVERDTQYF
TGCAGCGTTGAGCGGGATACGCAGTATTTT
>TRBV20-1|TRBD1|TRBJ1-1|13|few
CSAQGQGNTEAFF
TGCAGTGCTCAGGGACAGGGAAATACTGAAGCTTTCTTT
>TRBV5-1|-|TRBJ1-2|14|few
CASSGPSGILGYTF
TGCGCCAGCAGCGGGCCGTCGGGGATTCTGGGCTACACCTTC
>TRBV27|-|TRBJ1-2|17|few
CASSTPGHGALGGGYTF
TGTGCCAGCAGCACCCCGGGACACGGAGCCCTTGGGGGCGGCTACACCTTC
>TRBV4-2|-|TRBJ1-2|15|-
CASSQEDNSRRGYTF
TGTGCCAGCAGCCAAGAGGACAACTCCAGACGGGGCTACACCTTC
>TRBV11-2|-|TRBJ2-1|15|-
CASSLGGGYYNEQFF
TGTGCCAGCAGCTTAGGCGGGGGCTATTACAATGAGCAGTTCTTC
>TRBV5-1|-|TRBJ1-3|15|-
CASVREFSRGNTIYF
TGCGCCAGCGTTCGGGAGTTCAGCAGGGGAAACACCATATATTTT
>TRBV5-1|TRBD2|TRBJ2-3|16|-
CASSFLPAGATDTQYF
TGCGCCAGCAGCTTCCTCCCAGCGGGGGCCACAGATACGCAGTATTTT
>TRBV24-1|TRBD2|TRBJ2-1|15|few
CATMSSGGARNEQFF
TGTGCCACCATGAGTAGCGGGGGGGCCCGCAATGAGCAGTTCTTC
>TRBV4-1|-|TRBJ2-5|14|-
CASSQEGGQGTQYF
TGCGCCAGCAGCCAAGAAGGCGGCCAGGGGACCCAGTACTTC
>TRBV15|TRBD1|TRBJ2-1|15|few
CATSLGTGWVNEQFF
TGTGCCACCAGCCTTGGGACAGGGTGGGTCAATGAGCAGTTCTTC
>TRBV11-2|TRBD1|TRBJ2-3|16|-
CASSPLRDSQIDTQYF
TGTGCCAGCAGCCCCCTCCGGGACAGTCAGATAGATACGCAGTATTTT